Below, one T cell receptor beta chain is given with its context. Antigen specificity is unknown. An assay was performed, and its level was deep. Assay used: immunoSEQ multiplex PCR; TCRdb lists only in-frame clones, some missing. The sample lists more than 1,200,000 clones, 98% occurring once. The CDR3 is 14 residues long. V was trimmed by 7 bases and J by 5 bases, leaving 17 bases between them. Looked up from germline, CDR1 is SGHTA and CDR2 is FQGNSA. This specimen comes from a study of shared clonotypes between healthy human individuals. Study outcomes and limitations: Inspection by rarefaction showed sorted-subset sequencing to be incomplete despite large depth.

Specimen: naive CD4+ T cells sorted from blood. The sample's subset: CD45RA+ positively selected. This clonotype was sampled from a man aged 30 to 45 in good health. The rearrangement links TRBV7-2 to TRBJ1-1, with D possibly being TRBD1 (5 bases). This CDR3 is CASTQGPIATEAFF. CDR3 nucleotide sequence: TGTGCCAGCACCCAGGGACCGATAGCTACTGAAGCTTTCTTT.